The T cell receptor (beta chain) under discussion was sequenced for a study of shared clonotypes between healthy human individuals. Turning to the study itself: Two women and a few men aged 18 to 49 made up the donors. CD4 naive and memory got three plates each, CD8 naive two, CD8 memory one.

Terminally differentiated effector memory CD45RA+ cells were excluded by CCR7 positive selection of CD45RO-negative cells. CDR1 is MNHEY and CDR2 is SMNVEV in the germline V gene (reference sequence). The CDR3 is 14 residues long. V lost 6 bases and J 4 bases, leaving 13 bases between the germline ends. The assay was immunoSEQ multiplex PCR, and TCRdb's table has in-frame clones only and misses some. This sample has about 2 million clones, with about 95% found just once. V is TRBV27 and J is TRBJ2-1; D is ambiguous. Sequenced material: naive CD8+ T cells sorted from blood. This clonotype originated in a man aged 18 to 29 in good health. The CDR3 sequence: CASSDRLTYNEQFF. CDR3 nucleotide sequence: TGTGCCAGCAGCGACCGTCTAACTTACAATGAGCAGTTCTTC.